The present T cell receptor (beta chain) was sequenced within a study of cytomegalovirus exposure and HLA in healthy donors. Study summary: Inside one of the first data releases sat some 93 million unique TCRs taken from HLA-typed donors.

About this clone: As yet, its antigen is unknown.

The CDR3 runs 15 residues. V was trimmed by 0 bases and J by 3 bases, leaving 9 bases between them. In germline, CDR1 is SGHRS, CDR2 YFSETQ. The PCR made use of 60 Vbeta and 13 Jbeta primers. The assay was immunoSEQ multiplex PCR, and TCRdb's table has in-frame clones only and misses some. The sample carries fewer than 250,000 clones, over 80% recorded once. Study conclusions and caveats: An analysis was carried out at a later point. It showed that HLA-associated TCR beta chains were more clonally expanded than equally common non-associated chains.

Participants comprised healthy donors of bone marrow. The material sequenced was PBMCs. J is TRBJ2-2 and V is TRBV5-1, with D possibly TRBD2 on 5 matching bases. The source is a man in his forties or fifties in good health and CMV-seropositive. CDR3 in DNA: TGCGCCAGCAGCTTGGTGGTCGGGGACACCGGGGAGCTGTTTTTT. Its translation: CASSLVVGDTGELFF. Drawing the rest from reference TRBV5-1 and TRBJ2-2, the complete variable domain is KAGVTQTPRYLIKTRGQQVTLSCSPISGHRSVSWYQQTPGQGLQFLFEYFSETQRNKGNFPGRFSGRQFSNSRSEMNVSTLELGDSALYLCASSLVVGDTGELFFGEGSRLTVL.